This T cell receptor beta chain was retrieved from a study of identical twins. Study-level results: Abundant beta clonotypes from cord blood bore fewer insertions; memory repertoires lacked this pattern. The presence of invariant MAIT and iNKT cells could partly confound analyses of zero-insertion sequences. Without tracking the same donors, conclusions rested on cross-sectional statistical analysis.

About this clonotype: Its antigen is not identified.

Germline CDR1 SGHRS, CDR2 YFSETQ. The ends were cut back, 4 bases at V and 6 bases at J, with 13 bases in the middle. The CDR3 extends over 13 amino acids. A universal primer site was created by template switching, with the cDNA bearing unique molecular identifiers. TCRdb ran MiXCR on the 5' RACE reads and lists one entry per CDR3 protein. The sample has under 250,000 distinct CDR3 sequences, approximately 12% seen once; the top ten hold 3.5% to 5%. These data were also reused for a study on yellow fever vaccine responses in identical twins.

The clonotype was recovered from a woman younger than 30 in good health. The sample consisted of memory (CD45RO+) T cells sorted from blood. The chain carries TRBV5-1 and TRBJ1-1, with D uncertain. CDR3 nucleotides: TGCGCCAGCAGCCTTTCCGTATCTTCTGAAGCTTTCTTT. This sequence encodes CASSLSVSSEAFF.